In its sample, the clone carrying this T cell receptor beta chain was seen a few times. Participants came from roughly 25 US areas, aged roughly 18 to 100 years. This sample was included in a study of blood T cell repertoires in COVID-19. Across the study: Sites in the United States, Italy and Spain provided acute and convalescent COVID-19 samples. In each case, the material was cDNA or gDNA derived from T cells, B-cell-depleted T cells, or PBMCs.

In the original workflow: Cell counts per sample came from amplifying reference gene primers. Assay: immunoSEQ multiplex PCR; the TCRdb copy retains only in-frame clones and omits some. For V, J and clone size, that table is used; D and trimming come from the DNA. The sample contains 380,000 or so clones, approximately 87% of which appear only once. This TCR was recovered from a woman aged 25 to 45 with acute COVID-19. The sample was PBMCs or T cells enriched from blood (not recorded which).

CDR3 region: CASSVRTSGGFHTQYF. CDR3 coding DNA: TGTGCCAGCAGTGTTAGGACTAGCGGGGGGTTCCATACGCAGTATTTT. V and J are TRBV6-2 or TRBV6-3 and TRBJ2-3; 14 bases align to TRBD2. In germline, CDR1 is MNHEY, CDR2 SVGEGT. The CDR3 consists of 16 residues. V dropped 5 bases and J dropped 7; count of bases not matched to a gene: 8.